One sample yielded the 9 T cell receptor beta chains listed below, sequenced in a study of beta chain features in type 1 diabetes. Every isolated RNA sample was fully reverse transcribed, so sequencing captured expressed TCRB transcripts. The table came from immunoSEQ multiplex PCR; TCRdb's copy has only in-frame clones and leaves some out. The profile shows about 150,000 clones, over 8.5% of them singletons. The specimen was central memory CD4+ T cells from blood. The receptors stem from a young man in good health.

V and J are TRBV9 and TRBJ2-3; the D is unclear. This CDR3 contains 14 residues. The germline V gene has CDR1 SGDLS and CDR2 YYNGEE. Between the trimmed V and J ends, which lost 5 bases and 2 bases, there was a span of 12 bases. The CDR3 bases are TGTGCCAGCAGGGACGGAGAGAACACAGATACGCAGTATTTT. It codes for CASRDGENTDTQYF.

DNA of the CDR3: TGTGCCAGCAGTTCAACTAGCGGGGGACGCGAGCAGTACTTC. Protein sequence: CASSSTSGGREQYF. V usage is TRBV27 and J usage is TRBJ2-5, with 11 bases that match TRBD2. Gene TRBJ2-7 matches the end of the DNA better, so the J call may be wrong. Germline V gene sequence: CDR1 MNHEY, CDR2 SMNVEV (reference sequence). This CDR3 comprises 14 residues.

This sequence joins TRBV27 and TRBJ2-2, with D unresolved. This CDR3 spans 15 amino acids. V dropped 3 bases and J dropped 4 bases, with 12 bases sitting between them. Germline lookup yields CDR1 MNHEY and CDR2 SMNVEV (reference sequence). CDR3 coding DNA: TGTGCCAGCAGTTTTCAAGGTTATACCACCGGGGAGCTGTTTTTT. It codes for CASSFQGYTTGELFF.

V usage is TRBV18 and J usage is TRBJ1-1; 7 positions match TRBD1. J gave up 1 base and V 6 bases, and 5 bases lay outside the gene matches. CDR1 is KGHSH and CDR2 is LQKENI in the germline V gene. The CDR3 is 14 residues long. DNA for the CDR3: TGTGCCAGCTCCAAGGGGGCCCAGAACACTGAAGCTTTCTTT. As protein: CASSKGAQNTEAFF.

This clone was found a few times. V usage is TRBV2 and J usage is TRBJ1-1, with 7 bases fitting TRBD1. Trimming cost V 6 bases and J 1 base; bases outside gene matches: 11. The germline V gene has CDR1 SNHLY and CDR2 FYNNEI. The CDR3 sequence is 16 residues long. CDR3 loop: CASRKGQAARNTEAFF. CDR3 nucleotides: TGTGCCAGCAGGAAAGGACAGGCCGCCAGGAACACTGAAGCTTTCTTT.

Only a few counts were recorded for this clone. This chain's CDR3 is CASSQDQGETYEQYF. CDR3 coding DNA: TGCGCCAGCAGCCAAGACCAGGGGGAAACCTACGAGCAGTACTTC. V gene TRBV4-3 combines with J gene TRBJ2-7; 7 bases agree with TRBD1. CDR3 size: 15 residues. With V trimmed by 0 bases and J by 2 bases, 4 bases remained unmatched. Per germline, CDR1 LGHNA and CDR2 YSLEER.

This clone was detected only a few times. This sequence joins TRBV9 and TRBJ2-6; D is unresolved. Trimming took off 1 base at V and 1 base at J, with 6 bases between the two ends. CDR1 and CDR2 (germline): SGDLS, YYNGEE. The CDR3 is made up of 15 amino acids. Here the CDR3 DNA reads TGTGCCAGCAGCGTACCGGTATCTGGGGCCAACGTCCTGACTTTC. Protein sequence: CASSVPVSGANVLTF.

This clone was observed a handful of times. The V and J genes are TRBV11-3 and TRBJ1-1, with D perhaps matching TRBD1 (6 bases). V was cut by 5 bases and J by 1 base, with 14 bases left in between. The CDR3 covers 15 residues. Germline V gene data show CDR1 as SGHNT and CDR2 as YENEEA. The CDR3 region is CASSRDGGRNTEAFF. The CDR3 nucleotides are TGTGCCAGCAGCAGGGACGGGGGGCGGAACACTGAAGCTTTCTTT.

The CDR3 region is CASSLLSRYSLNTEAFF. DNA of the CDR3: TGTGCCAGCAGCTTATTGAGTCGCTATTCTTTGAACACTGAAGCTTTCTTT. This chain links TRBV7-2 with TRBJ1-1; D is undetermined. V lost 2 bases and J 0 bases, leaving 16 bases between the germline ends. The CDR3 runs to 17 residues. Germline CDR1 and CDR2: SGHTA and FQGNSA.